The 14 T cell receptor beta chains given below trace back to one sample, sequenced in a study of OX40 agonist ivuxolimab in advanced cancers. Clones were sequenced by immunoSEQ multiplex PCR, and TCRdb holds only the in-frame ones, with some missing. The sample consists of more than 85,000 clones, about 92% of them appearing once. This material consisted of CD4+ or CD8+ T cells sorted from blood, taken in a trial of the OX40 agonist ivuxolimab. The origin of the receptors is an adult with an advanced solid tumor such as melanoma, head and neck, liver or kidney cancer.

The chain recombines TRBV28 with TRBJ1-6; D might be TRBD1 (6 bases). In germline, CDR1 is MDHEN, CDR2 SYDVKM. CDR3 length: 15 residues. Between the trimmed V and J ends, which lost 3 bases and 10 bases, there was a span of 16 bases. The CDR3 region is CASSFVNARGSPLHF. The CDR3 DNA follows: TGTGCCAGCAGTTTCGTCAATGCAAGGGGGTCACCCCTCCACTTT. Full variable domain (missing parts from reference TRBV28 and TRBJ1-6): DVKVTQSSRYLVKRTGEKVFLECVQDMDHENMFWYRQDPGLGLRLIYFSYDVKMKEKGDIPEGYSVSREKKERFSLILESASTNQTSMYLCASSFVNARGSPLHFGNGTRLTVT.

The chain uses TRBV7-2 and TRBJ1-1; a possible D gene is TRBD1 (6 bases). The germline V and J ends were trimmed by 5 bases and 5 bases, with 18 bases remaining between them. The V gene's germline CDR1 is SGHTA and CDR2 FQGNSA. The CDR3 is made up of 15 amino acids. The CDR3 spells CASSQLWGGQTEAFF. CDR3 in DNA: TGTGCCAGCAGCCAACTCTGGGGGGGCCAAACTGAAGCTTTCTTT.

V and J are TRBV15 and TRBJ1-1; perhaps TRBD1 as D (5 bases). The V and J ends lost 0 bases and 6 bases respectively, with 11 bases between them. Germline V gene lookup returns CDR1 LNHNV and CDR2 YYDKDF (reference sequence). The CDR3 spans 14 residues. Here the CDR3 reads CATSRDLWGAEAFF. CDR3 bases: TGTGCCACCAGCAGAGATCTGTGGGGCGCTGAAGCTTTCTTT.

J is TRBJ2-5 and V is TRBV9; 7 bases agree with TRBD1. The germline CDR1 and CDR2 sequences are SGDLS and YYNGEE. The CDR3 runs 15 residues. With 6 bases clipped from V and 5 bases from J, the junction kept 13 bases outside the gene matches. This chain's CDR3 is CASTTRGGQGETQYF. The CDR3, as DNA: TGTGCCAGCACCACTAGAGGGGGCCAGGGGGAGACCCAGTACTTC. The full variable domain, with the rest looked up from reference TRBV9 and TRBJ2-5, is DSGVTQTPKHLITATGQRVTLRCSPRSGDLSVYWYQQSLDQGLQFLIQYYNGEERAKGNILERFSAQQFPDLHSELNLSSLELGDSALYFCASTTRGGQGETQYFGPGTRLLVL.

The V gene is TRBV28, the J gene TRBJ2-7; the D gene is possibly TRBD1 (5 bases). From germline, CDR1 is MDHEN and CDR2 SYDVKM. CDR3 length equals 14 residues. Trimming took 2 bases from V and 5 from J, leaving 13 bases between them. DNA for the CDR3: TGTGCCAGCAGTTTACGGACAAGGGGAAACGAGCAGTACTTC. This codes for CASSLRTRGNEQYF.

The rearrangement joins TRBV7-3 to TRBJ2-1, with 10 bases matching TRBD2. This CDR3 comprises 19 residues. With V trimmed by 1 base and J by 5 bases, 14 bases remained unmatched. Germline values: CDR1 SGHTA, CDR2 FQGTGA. CDR3 coding DNA: TGTGCCAGCAGCTTAAGGGCCACTAGCGGGGACCTAGGGGACAATGAGCAGTTCTTC. Protein product: CASSLRATSGDLGDNEQFF.

The rearrangement uses TRBV7-9 and TRBJ1-1; D is undetermined. The ends were cut back, 2 bases at V and 0 bases at J, with 7 bases in the middle. The CDR3 spans 14 residues. Germline V gives CDR1 SEHNR, CDR2 FQNEAQ (reference sequence). The CDR3 protein is CASSLKGMNTEAFF. The CDR3 DNA sequence: TGTGCCAGCAGCTTAAAGGGTATGAACACTGAAGCTTTCTTT.

This clone was counted once. The chain combines TRBV4-3 with TRBJ1-5, with 8 nucleotides matching TRBD1. CDR1 LGHNA and CDR2 YSLEER come from the germline V gene. The CDR3 sequence is 22 residues long. Germline trimming cut 0 bases from V and 0 bases from J; bases unmatched to any gene: 19. CDR3 region: CASSQDLDGPGTGQHSNQPQHF. The CDR3 DNA reads as TGCGCCAGCAGCCAAGATCTGGACGGTCCGGGGACAGGACAGCATAGCAATCAGCCCCAGCATTTT.

The genes are TRBV6-1 and TRBJ1-5; D might be TRBD1 (6 bases). The CDR3 contains 16 residues. The V and J ends lost 4 bases and 1 base respectively, with 14 bases between them. Germline V gene data show CDR1 as MNHNS and CDR2 as SASEGT. CDR3 in DNA: TGTGCCAGCAGTGCCTTTGGGGGGCTGAGCAATCAGCCCCAGCATTTT. It translates to CASSAFGGLSNQPQHF.

This chain uses TRBV29-1 with TRBJ2-1; D is uncertain. The CDR3 is made up of 15 amino acids. The V and J ends lost 4 bases and 0 bases respectively, with 13 bases between them. Germline assignment: CDR1 SQVTM and CDR2 ANQGSEA. The CDR3 region is CSVVGGSSSYNEQFF. DNA of the CDR3: TGCAGCGTTGTTGGTGGGTCAAGCTCCTACAATGAGCAGTTCTTC.

The gene calls are TRBV4-2 and TRBJ2-7; 10 bases are shared with TRBD1. Germline assignment: CDR1 LGHNA and CDR2 YNFKEQ. J lost 2 bases, V lost 2 bases, and 12 bases had no gene match. The CDR3 totals 18 residues. The CDR3 DNA reads as TGTGCCAGCAGCCAAAGGTTAGCCGGGACAGGGGATACCTACGAGCAGTACTTC. Its protein is CASSQRLAGTGDTYEQYF.

The chain employs TRBV30 and TRBJ2-1, with D unclear. The CDR3 runs 16 residues. The germline V gene has CDR1 GTSNPN and CDR2 SVGIG (reference sequence). V was trimmed by 0 bases and J by 3 bases, leaving 15 bases between them. CDR3 nucleotides: TGTGCCTGGAGTGTAAGGACCGACTCCTTCTACAATGAGCAGTTCTTC. This encodes CAWSVRTDSFYNEQFF.

This clone was observed a handful of times. The chain employs TRBV5-4 and TRBJ2-7; tentative D call: TRBD1 (6 bases). CDR1 is SGHNT, CDR2 YYREEE, per germline (reference sequence). The CDR3 is 12 amino acids. V was cut by 4 bases and J by 4 bases, with 9 bases left in between. CDR3 region: CASSQGLYEQYF. For the CDR3, the DNA is TGTGCCAGCAGCCAGGGGCTGTACGAGCAGTACTTC.

The chain carries TRBV30 and TRBJ1-1, with no clear D. Looked up from germline, CDR1 is GTSNPN and CDR2 is SVGIG (reference sequence). With 5 bases removed from V and 3 bases from J, the gap between germline ends came to 13 bases. The CDR3 has 13 amino acids. In DNA form, the CDR3 reads TGTGCCTGGTTTAGGTACCTGGACACTGAAGCTTTCTTT. It is translated as CAWFRYLDTEAFF.